This T cell receptor beta chain stems from a study of CD8+ T cells in alopecia areata. Study results and limitations: Mice gave a clearer picture of TCR sharing than patients did, possibly for HLA-related reasons.

There are a few counts of this clone. Its target is unknown. The trim removed 4 bases at V and 1 base at J, leaving 13 bases unmatched. CDR3 length: 18 residues. CDR1 and CDR2 (germline): SEHNR, FQNEAQ (reference sequence). Extracted RNA was reverse transcribed, and the resulting cDNA served as sequencing template. Only in-frame clones appear in the TCRdb table, and some are missing; sequencing was by immunoSEQ multiplex PCR. In the table there are more than 85,000 clones, roughly 42% of which are singletons. The receptor was isolated from a human donor with alopecia areata. The chain is built from TRBV7-9 and TRBJ2-3; 8 nucleotides align to TRBD2. The sequenced sample consisted of CD4+ T cells sorted from blood. The CDR3 loop reads CASSSRVAGTRRTDTQYF. The CDR3 nucleotides are TGTGCCAGCAGCTCACGAGTAGCGGGGACGAGACGCACAGATACGCAGTATTTT.